These T cell receptor beta chains were read from a single sample in a study of radiation and T cells in renal cell carcinoma. Method: immunoSEQ multiplex PCR; TCRdb's copy keeps in-frame clones and lacks some. Altogether 100,000 to 150,000 clones are present, roughly four fifths being singletons, with the ten largest covering around 1.8%. Sample: blood, taken from a patient whose treatment included radiotherapy and nephrectomy. The receptors were gathered from a woman aged 55 to 70 with renal cell carcinoma. CDR3s include the opening cysteine and the closing phenylalanine or tryptophan.

J: TRBJ1-2
V: TRBV7-9
CDR3: CASSLTGQNYGYTF

J: TRBJ1-4
V: TRBV7-9
CDR3: CASSYGGNEKLFF

J: TRBJ2-3
V: TRBV19
CDR3: CASSPPGSSGVLDTQYF

J: TRBJ1-5
V: TRBV19
CDR3: CASSGWAQPQHF

J: TRBJ2-7
V: TRBV28
CDR3: CASSAPGQGLHEQYF

J: TRBJ2-7
V: TRBV29-1
CDR3: CSAGGRTGLSYEQYF

J: TRBJ1-3
V: TRBV19
CDR3: CASSSSQGARGNTIYF

J: TRBJ1-1
V: TRBV6-5
CDR3: CASSSRQGIGNTEAFF

J: TRBJ1-1
V: TRBV6-5
CDR3: CASRETGYPEAFF

J: TRBJ1-4
V: TRBV15
CDR3: CATSREGQGTNEKLFF

J: TRBJ1-1
V: TRBV2
CDR3: CASSGGTGIVNTEAFF

J: TRBJ2-7
V: TRBV6-6
CDR3: CASKEERLYEQYF

J: TRBJ1-5
V: TRBV28
CDR3: CASSLGSWANQPQHF

J: TRBJ1-1
V: TRBV19
CDR3: CASSMGDRGITEAFF

J: TRBJ1-2
V: TRBV19
CDR3: CASSRDRVYYDYGYTF

J: TRBJ1-2
V: TRBV19
CDR3: CASSGLADRAGGGYTF

J: TRBJ1-1
V: TRBV19
CDR3: CASIGTAMNTEAFF

J: TRBJ2-7
V: TRBV19
CDR3: CASSEGQGIREQYF

J: TRBJ1-1
V: TRBV19
CDR3: CASKPAGQGSLAFF

J: TRBJ2-7
V: TRBV30
CDR3: CAWSEVDYEQYF

J: TRBJ2-7
V: TRBV4-2
CDR3: CASSQDTGQGKLAYEQYF

J: TRBJ1-3
V: TRBV28
CDR3: CATRGQISGNTIYF

J: TRBJ1-6
V: TRBV5-4
CDR3: CASSGGGNSPLHF

J: TRBJ1-5
V: TRBV2
CDR3: CASTPDRNNQPQHF

J: TRBJ1-5
V: TRBV19
CDR3: CASSIGINQPQHF

J: TRBJ1-4
V: TRBV28
CDR3: CASSTIWTGKGKLFF

J: TRBJ1-2
V: TRBV6-6
CDR3: CASTSVVTGGYTF

J: TRBJ1-3
V: TRBV9
CDR3: CASSVMALANTIYF

J: TRBJ1-1
V: TRBV9
CDR3: CASSRPPLDTEAFF

J: TRBJ2-5
V: TRBV10-3
CDR3: CAISESMKDGLGETQYF

J: TRBJ2-3
V: TRBV11-2
CDR3: CASSSRPERGDPPTDTQYF

J: NA
V: TRBV6-1
CDR3: CAILLAGATYEQYF

J: TRBJ2-1
V: TRBV7-6
CDR3: CASSKSGSPYNEQFF

J: TRBJ1-5
V: TRBV9
CDR3: CASSPGGPYSNQPQHF

J: TRBJ1-3
V: TRBV28
CDR3: CATSPDNGNTIYF

J: TRBJ1-2
V: TRBV6-1
CDR3: CASSLSRSGYTF

J: TRBJ1-6
V: TRBV4-1
CDR3: CASSHQGEVNSPLHF

J: TRBJ1-3
V: TRBV7-3
CDR3: CASSGDSGNTIYF

J: TRBJ2-5
V: TRBV6-6
CDR3: CASRNRGRAETQYF

J: TRBJ1-6
V: TRBV6-5
CDR3: CASSYSDGYSPLHF

J: TRBJ1-3
V: TRBV2
CDR3: CASSEAGGGNTIYF

J: TRBJ1-1
V: TRBV6-5
CDR3: CASSFRGSMNTEAFF

J: TRBJ2-1
V: TRBV30
CDR3: CACLREAYNEQFF